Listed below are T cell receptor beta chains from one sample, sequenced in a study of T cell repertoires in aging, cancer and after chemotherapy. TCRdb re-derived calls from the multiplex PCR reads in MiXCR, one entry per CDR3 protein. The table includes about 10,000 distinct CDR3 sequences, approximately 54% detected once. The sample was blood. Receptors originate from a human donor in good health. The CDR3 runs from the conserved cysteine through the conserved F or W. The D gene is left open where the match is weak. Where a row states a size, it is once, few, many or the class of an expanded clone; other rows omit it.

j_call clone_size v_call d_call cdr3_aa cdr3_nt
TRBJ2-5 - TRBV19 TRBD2 CASSDLAGIQETQYF TGTGCCAGTAGTGACCTAGCGGGGATCCAAGAGACCCAGTACTTC
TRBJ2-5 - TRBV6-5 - CASSYTGMGETQYF TGTGCCAGCAGTTATACAGGGATGGGGGAGACCCAGTACTTC
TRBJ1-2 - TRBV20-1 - CSGVGRANYGYTF TGCAGTGGGGTCGGGAGAGCTAACTATGGCTACACCTTC
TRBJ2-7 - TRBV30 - CAWSVLGEQYF TGTGCCTGGAGTGTACTGGGTGAGCAGTACTTC
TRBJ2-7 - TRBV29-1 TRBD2 CSASGRASIYEQYF TGCAGCGCTAGCGGGAGGGCCTCTATCTACGAGCAGTACTTC
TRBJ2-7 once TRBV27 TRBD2 CASSLSTSLRTYEQYF TGTGCCAGCAGTTTATCGACTAGCCTCCGCACCTACGAGCAGTACTTC
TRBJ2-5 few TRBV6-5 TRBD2 CASRRGLAGPQETQYF TGTGCCAGCAGGAGGGGACTAGCGGGACCACAAGAGACCCAGTACTTC
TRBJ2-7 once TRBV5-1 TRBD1 CASSPGTGEIEQYF TGTGCCAGCAGCCCTGGGACAGGGGAGATCGAGCAGTACTTC
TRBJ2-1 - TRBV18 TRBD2 CASSPTGTSAYNEQFF TGTGCCAGCTCACCAACCGGGACTAGCGCCTACAATGAGCAGTTCTTC
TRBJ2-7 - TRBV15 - CATSREFAKAYEQYF TGTGCCACCAGCAGAGAATTCGCGAAGGCCTACGAGCAGTACTTC
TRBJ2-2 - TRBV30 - CAWNRAPGELFF TGTGCCTGGAACAGGGCCCCCGGGGAGCTGTTTTTT
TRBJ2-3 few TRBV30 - CAWSPQGGRTDTQYF TGTGCCTGGAGTCCCCAGGGGGGTCGGACAGATACGCAGTATTTT
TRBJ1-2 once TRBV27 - CASSLLARGNYGYTF TGTGCCAGCAGTTTGCTCGCCCGGGGCAACTATGGCTACACCTTC
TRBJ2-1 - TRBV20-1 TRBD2 CSALAGQSSYNEQFF TGCAGTGCTTTAGCGGGTCAGAGCTCCTACAATGAGCAGTTCTTC
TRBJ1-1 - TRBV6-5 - CASSLAPNTEAFF TGTGCCAGCAGCTTGGCCCCTAACACTGAAGCTTTCTTT
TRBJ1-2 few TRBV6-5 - CASSDSYGYTF TGTGCCAGCAGTGACAGCTATGGCTACACCTTC
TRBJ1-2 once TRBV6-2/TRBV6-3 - CASSPALPAGYTF TGTGCCAGCTCACCGGCCCTCCCTGCTGGCTACACCTTC
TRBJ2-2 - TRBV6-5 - CASSIGTLNTGELFF TGTGCCAGCAGTATAGGGACACTGAACACCGGGGAGCTGTTTTTT
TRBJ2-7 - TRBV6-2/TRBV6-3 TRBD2 CASSWAGVHHEQYF TGTGCCAGCAGCTGGGCGGGAGTCCACCACGAGCAGTACTTC
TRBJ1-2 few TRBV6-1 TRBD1 CASRYHTQGAMGYTF TGTGCCAGCAGATACCACACACAGGGGGCGATGGGCTACACCTTC
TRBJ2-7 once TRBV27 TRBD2 CAIPRCGSLVYEQYF TGTGCCATCCCGCGCTGCGGGAGTTTGGTCTACGAGCAGTACTTC
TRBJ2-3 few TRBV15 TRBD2 CATSPRTSGRGDTQYF TGTGCCACCAGCCCACGGACTAGCGGGAGAGGAGATACGCAGTATTTT
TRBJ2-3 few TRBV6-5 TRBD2 CASSWGSGTSGTDTQYF TGTGCCAGCAGTTGGGGCTCCGGGACTAGCGGGACAGATACGCAGTATTTT
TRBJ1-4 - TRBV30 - CAWSHAGGGGEKLFF TGTGCCTGGAGCCACGCTGGGGGGGGAGGTGAAAAACTGTTTTTT
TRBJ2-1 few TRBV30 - CAWSDNEQFF TGTGCCTGGAGTGACAATGAGCAGTTCTTC
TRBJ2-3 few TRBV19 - CASGTDGRRTDTQYF TGTGCCAGTGGTACTGACGGACGCCGCACAGATACGCAGTATTTT
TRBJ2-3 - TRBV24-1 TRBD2 CATGGLVLDTQYF TGTGCCACCGGGGGACTAGTCTTAGATACGCAGTATTTT
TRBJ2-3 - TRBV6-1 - CASSSLPGPDTQYF TGTGCCAGCAGTTCCCTACCCGGCCCAGATACGCAGTATTTT
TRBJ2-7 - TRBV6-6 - CASSYGAGYEQYF TGTGCCAGCAGTTACGGAGCCGGCTACGAGCAGTACTTC
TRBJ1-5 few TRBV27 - CASSQTSSWNQPQHF TGTGCCAGCAGTCAAACCAGCTCCTGGAATCAGCCCCAGCATTTT
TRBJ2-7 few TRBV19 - CASSIVGQTTYEQYF TGTGCCAGTAGTATAGTCGGACAGACAACCTACGAGCAGTACTTC
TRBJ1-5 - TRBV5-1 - CASSLAGSNQPRHF TGCGCCAGCAGCTTGGCCGGTAGCAATCAGCCCCGGCATTTT
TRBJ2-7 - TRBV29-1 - CSVRRGSHEQYF TGCAGCGTTCGGCGGGGCAGCCACGAGCAGTACTTC
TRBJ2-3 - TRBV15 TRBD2 CATSRDLVETSRTDTQYF TGTGCCACCAGCAGAGATCTTGTTGAGACTAGCCGCACAGATACGCAGTATTTT
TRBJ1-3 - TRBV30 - CAWSDSGGNTIYF TGTGCCTGGAGTGACAGCGGGGGAAACACCATATATTTT
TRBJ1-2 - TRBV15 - CATSRDVRGGADYGYTF TGTGCCACCAGCAGAGATGTTAGGGGGGGCGCGGACTATGGCTACACCTTC
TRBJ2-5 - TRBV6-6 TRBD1 CASSQDRGETQYF TGTGCCAGCAGTCAGGACAGGGGAGAGACCCAGTACTTC
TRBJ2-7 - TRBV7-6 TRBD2 CASSPGLAGGPVEQYF TGTGCCAGCAGCCCAGGACTAGCGGGGGGGCCTGTCGAGCAGTACTTC
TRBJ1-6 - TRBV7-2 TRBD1 CASRQGGSPLHF TGTGCCAGTAGACAGGGCGGCTCACCCCTCCACTTT
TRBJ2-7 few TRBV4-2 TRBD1 CASSPGQGSYEQYF TGTGCCAGCAGCCCTGGACAGGGCTCCTACGAGCAGTACTTC
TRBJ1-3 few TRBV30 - CAWSVRGNTIYF TGTGCCTGGAGTGTAAGAGGAAACACCATATATTTT
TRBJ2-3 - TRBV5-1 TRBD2 CASSFEYSPLAGATDTQYF TGCGCCAGCAGCTTCGAGTACTCTCCCCTAGCGGGGGCCACAGATACGCAGTATTTT
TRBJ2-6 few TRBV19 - CASTLTSTSSGANVLTF TGTGCCAGTACCCTGACATCTACTTCCTCTGGGGCCAACGTCCTGACTTTC
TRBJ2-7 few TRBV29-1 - CSVETTRSTGEQYF TGCAGCGTTGAAACCACTAGGTCGACGGGCGAGCAGTACTTC
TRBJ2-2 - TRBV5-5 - CASSLLKGNTGELFF TGTGCCAGCAGCTTGCTGAAGGGAAACACCGGGGAGCTGTTTTTT
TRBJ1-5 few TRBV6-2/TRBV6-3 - CASSYSASSPHKPQHF TGTGCCAGCAGTTACTCGGCCAGCTCACCCCACAAGCCCCAGCATTTT